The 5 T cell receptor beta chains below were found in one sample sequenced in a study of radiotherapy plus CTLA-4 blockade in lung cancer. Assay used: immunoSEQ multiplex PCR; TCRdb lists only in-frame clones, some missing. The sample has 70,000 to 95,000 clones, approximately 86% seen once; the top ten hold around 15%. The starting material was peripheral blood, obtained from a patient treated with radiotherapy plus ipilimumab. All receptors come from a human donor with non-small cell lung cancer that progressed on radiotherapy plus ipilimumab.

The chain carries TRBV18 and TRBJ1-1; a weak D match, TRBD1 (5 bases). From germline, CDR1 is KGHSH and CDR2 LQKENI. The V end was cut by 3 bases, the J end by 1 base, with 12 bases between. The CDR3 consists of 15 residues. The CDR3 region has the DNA TGTGCCAGCTCACCCTCGGTGACAGCGAACACTGAAGCTTTCTTT. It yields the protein CASSPSVTANTEAFF.

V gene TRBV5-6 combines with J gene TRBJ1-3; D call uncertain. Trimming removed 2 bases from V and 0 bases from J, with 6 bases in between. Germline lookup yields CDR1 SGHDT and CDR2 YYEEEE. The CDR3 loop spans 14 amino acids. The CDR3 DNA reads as TGTGCCAGCAGCTTCGGCTACTCTGGAAACACCATATATTTT. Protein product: CASSFGYSGNTIYF.

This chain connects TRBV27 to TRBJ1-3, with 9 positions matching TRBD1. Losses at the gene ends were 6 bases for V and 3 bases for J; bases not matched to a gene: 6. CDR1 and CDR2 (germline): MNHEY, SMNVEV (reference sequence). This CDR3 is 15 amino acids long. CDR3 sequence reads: CASSSRTGDGNTIYF. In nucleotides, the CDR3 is TGTGCCAGCAGCTCCAGGACAGGGGATGGAAACACCATATATTTT.

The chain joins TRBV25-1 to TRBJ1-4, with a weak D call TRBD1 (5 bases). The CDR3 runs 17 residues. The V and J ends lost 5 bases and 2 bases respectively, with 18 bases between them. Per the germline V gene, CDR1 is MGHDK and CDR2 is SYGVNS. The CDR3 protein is CASSPPWGRGTNEKLFF. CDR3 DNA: TGTGCCAGCAGTCCTCCTTGGGGACGGGGCACTAATGAAAAACTGTTTTTT.

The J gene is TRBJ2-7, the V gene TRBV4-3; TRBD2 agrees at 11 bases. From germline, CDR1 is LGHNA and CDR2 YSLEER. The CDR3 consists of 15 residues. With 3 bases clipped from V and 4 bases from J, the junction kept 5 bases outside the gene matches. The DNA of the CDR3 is TGCGCCAGCAGCCATGCTAGCGGGGGGTTATACGAGCAGTACTTC. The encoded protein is CASSHASGGLYEQYF.